This T cell receptor (beta chain) was recorded in a study of blood T cell repertoires in COVID-19. Across the whole study: Italy, Spain and the United States were the sources of the convalescent and acute COVID-19 samples.

As originally analysed: Reference gene primer amplification gave nucleated cell count estimates. Clones were read by immunoSEQ multiplex PCR, and TCRdb kept only the in-frame ones, dropping some. From that table come the V and J calls and clone size; the DNA was used to work out D and trimming. The table records around 180,000 clones, 89% of them present only once. The CDR3 spans 14 residues. The germline V gene has CDR1 KGHSH and CDR2 LQKENI. V shed 2 bases and J shed 4 bases, with 11 bases lying between them. The chain employs TRBV18 and TRBJ1-2, with a possible D match to TRBD1 (6 bases). The sample consisted of PBMCs or T cells enriched from blood (not recorded which). This sequence was found in a woman in her thirties or forties with acute COVID-19. CDR3 DNA: TGTGCCAGCTCACCATCCAGGGGTGGCTATGGCTACACCTTC. This sequence encodes CASSPSRGGYGYTF.